This entry features one T cell receptor beta chain sequence. Germline values: CDR1 SEHNR, CDR2 FQNEAQ (reference sequence). This CDR3 spans 15 amino acids. J was trimmed by 7 bases and V by 1 base; bases with no gene match: 7. The data belong to a study of blood T cell repertoires in COVID-19. Participants were aged roughly 18 to 95 years, lived in roughly 23 US areas, and enrolled virtually. TCRdb's copy holds only in-frame clones and misses some; the assay was immunoSEQ multiplex PCR. The profile covers 350,000 to 450,000 clones, with over 75% appearing a single time and roughly 1.1% taken by the ten largest.

This chain links TRBV7-9 with TRBJ2-1, with 7 bases aligning to TRBD2. Sequenced: PBMCs or T cells enriched from blood (not recorded which). The receptor was derived from a man aged 25 to 45 who had recovered from COVID-19. Here the CDR3 reads CASSLVRGLVNEQFF. The CDR3 bases are TGTGCCAGCAGCTTAGTTCGCGGACTAGTTAATGAGCAGTTCTTC.